Shown below are 32 T cell receptor beta chains from a single sample sequenced in a study of shared clonotypes between healthy human individuals. Assay: immunoSEQ multiplex PCR; the TCRdb copy retains only in-frame clones and omits some. The sample contains about a million clones, around three quarters of which appear only once. Sequenced input: memory CD4+ T cells sorted from blood. As for subset: CD45RA-negative fraction. All receptors come from a man aged 18 to 30 in good health.

This sequence joins TRBV18 and TRBJ2-2, with a possible D match to TRBD1 (5 bases). Trimming removed 0 bases from V and 4 bases from J, with 9 bases in between. Per germline, CDR1 KGHSH and CDR2 LQKENI. This CDR3 has 15 residues. For the CDR3, the DNA is TGTGCCAGCTCACCACCGACAGACACCACCGGGGAGCTGTTTTTT. Translation: CASSPPTDTTGELFF. The full variable domain, with the rest looked up from reference TRBV18 and TRBJ2-2, is NAGVMQNPRHLVRRRGQEARLRCSPMKGHSHVYWYRQLPEEGLKFMVYLQKENIIDESGMPKERFSAEFPKEGPSILRIQQVVRGDSAAYFCASSPPTDTTGELFFGEGSRLTVL.

This chain links TRBV28 with TRBJ1-6, with D maybe TRBD1 (6 bases). Trimming pared 5 bases from V and 17 bases from J, leaving 19 bases between. The germline gives CDR1 MDHEN, CDR2 SYDVKM. There are 13 residues in the CDR3. CDR3 in amino acids: CASSTPSQGRVHF. In DNA form, the CDR3 reads TGTGCCAGCAGTACCCCTTCACAGGGCCGAGTCCACTTT.

The chain carries TRBV7-9 and TRBJ2-7; D gene uncertain. CDR3 size: 14 residues. Germline assignment: CDR1 SEHNR and CDR2 FQNEAQ (reference sequence). V was trimmed by 3 bases and J by 2 bases, leaving 11 bases between them. The CDR3 loop is CASSFGVTTYEQYF. CDR3 in DNA: TGTGCCAGCAGCTTTGGGGTCACCACCTACGAGCAGTACTTC.

The chain joins TRBV27 to TRBJ2-6; 7 nucleotides line up with TRBD1. This CDR3 comprises 17 residues. V gave up 5 bases and J gave up 1 base; unmatched junction bases: 8. Germline loops: CDR1 MNHEY, CDR2 SMNVEV (reference sequence). The CDR3 DNA reads TGTGCCAGCAGTGTCGGGACAGTCCTGTCTGGGGCCAACGTCCTGACTTTC. This translates into CASSVGTVLSGANVLTF.

V is TRBV5-1 and J is TRBJ2-1; 9 bases map to TRBD1. Per germline, CDR1 SGHRS and CDR2 YFSETQ. The CDR3 contains 15 residues. V lost 1 base to trimming and J lost 9 bases; unmatched junction nucleotides: 8. CDR3: CASSLRGQGFGEQFF. DNA of the CDR3: TGCGCCAGCAGCTTGAGGGGACAGGGATTCGGTGAGCAGTTCTTC.

This chain joins TRBV6-5 and TRBJ1-6; D remains ambiguous. The CDR3 extends over 15 amino acids. Per germline, CDR1 MNHEY and CDR2 SVGAGI. The V end was cut by 7 bases, the J end by 4 bases, with 14 bases between. The CDR3 DNA reads as TGTGCCAGCAAGGTAACAGCCGGATATAATTCACCCCTCCACTTT. Protein sequence: CASKVTAGYNSPLHF.

The rearrangement uses TRBV19 and TRBJ1-5; no clear D. The V end was cut by 0 bases, the J end by 5 bases, with 11 bases between. Looked up from germline, CDR1 is LNHDA and CDR2 is SQIVND (reference sequence). The CDR3 covers 15 residues. CDR3 residues: CASSIDRGRHQPQHF. The DNA of the CDR3 is TGTGCCAGTAGTATAGATCGAGGGCGACATCAGCCCCAGCATTTT.

This clone was seen more than once but under ten times. V gene TRBV7-2 combines with J gene TRBJ2-3; a weak D match, TRBD2 (6 bases). The CDR3 spans 14 residues. The V and J ends lost 1 base and 9 bases respectively, with 14 bases between them. The V gene's germline CDR1 is SGHTA and CDR2 FQGNSA. The CDR3 sequence: CASSLDRSGFTQYF. The CDR3 coding sequence is TGTGCCAGCAGCTTAGACCGTAGCGGCTTCACGCAGTATTTT. Using reference TRBV7-2 and TRBJ2-3 for the parts outside the CDR3, the full variable domain is GAGVSQSPSNKVTEKGKDVELRCDPISGHTALYWYRQSLGQGLEFLIYFQGNSAPDKSGLPSDRFSAERTGGSVSTLTIQRTQQEDSAVYLCASSLDRSGFTQYFGPGTRLTVL.

The rearrangement links TRBV19 to TRBJ2-1, with TRBD2 matching 11 bases. With V trimmed by 5 bases and J by 4 bases, 7 bases remained unmatched. The CDR3 is 16 residues long. Per the germline V gene, CDR1 is LNHDA and CDR2 is SQIVND (reference sequence). CDR3 sequence: CASSGTSGGGYNEQFF. Written as DNA, the CDR3 is TGTGCCAGTAGTGGGACTAGCGGAGGGGGATACAATGAGCAGTTCTTC.

This rearrangement joins TRBV6-6 to TRBJ2-5; TRBD2 matches 7 bases. Germline trimming cut 8 bases from V and 5 bases from J; bases unmatched to any gene: 8. In germline, CDR1 is MNHNY, CDR2 SVGAGI (reference sequence). CDR3 length equals 13 residues. As DNA, the CDR3 is TGTGCCAGCGAAAGACTAGCTGGGGAGACCCAGTACTTC. This codes for CASERLAGETQYF.

J is TRBJ1-6 and V is TRBV5-4; possible D gene TRBD1, 6 bases. Per germline, CDR1 SGHNT and CDR2 YYREEE (reference sequence). This CDR3 has 16 residues. V was trimmed by 4 bases and J by 0 bases, leaving 11 bases between them. The CDR3 sequence: CASSPGGGSYNSPLHF. CDR3 DNA sequence: TGTGCCAGCAGCCCGGGAGGGGGCTCCTATAATTCACCCCTCCACTTT.

The rearrangement uses TRBV6-6 and TRBJ1-1, with D perhaps TRBD1 (5 bases). Trimming stripped 7 bases from V and 0 bases from J, with 15 bases between. CDR3 length: 15 amino acids. Germline CDR1 MNHNY, CDR2 SVGAGI (reference sequence). The CDR3 nucleotides are TGTGCCAGCAATCAACAGGTTCCTCTGAACACTGAAGCTTTCTTT. Protein product: CASNQQVPLNTEAFF.

This chain connects TRBV7-2 to TRBJ2-1; 10 bases align to TRBD2. With 2 bases clipped from V and 7 bases from J, the junction kept 5 bases outside the gene matches. Germline CDR1 reads SGHTA; CDR2 reads FQGNSA. This CDR3 is built from 15 residues. CDR3 loop: CASSLQAGGGNEQFF. The CDR3 coding sequence is TGTGCCAGCAGCTTACAAGCGGGAGGGGGAAATGAGCAGTTCTTC.

This rearrangement joins TRBV5-4 to TRBJ1-1, with 8 nucleotides matching TRBD1. Germline loops: CDR1 SGHNT, CDR2 YYREEE (reference sequence). V was clipped by 4 bases and J by 9 bases; unmatched bases: 5. The CDR3 consists of 12 residues. As DNA, the CDR3 is TGTGCCAGCAGCCTGGACAGGGTAAAAGCTTTCTTT. Its translation: CASSLDRVKAFF.

The CDR3 DNA is TGTGCCACCTCCACCAAGGAGAATTCACCCCTCCACTTT. As protein: CATSTKENSPLHF. The V and J genes are TRBV19 and TRBJ1-6; D remains unclear. Trimming stripped 10 bases from V and 7 bases from J, with 14 bases between. Germline V gene data show CDR1 as LNHDA and CDR2 as SQIVND (reference sequence). This CDR3 region has 13 residues.

The chain links TRBV5-1 to TRBJ1-1; D perhaps matches TRBD1 (6 bases). The germline gives CDR1 SGHRS, CDR2 YFSETQ. V lost 0 bases to trimming and J lost 0 bases, with 21 bases between them. This CDR3 comprises 19 residues. CDR3 sequence (DNA): TGCGCCAGCAGCTTGGACCCATCGACAGGCAACCTCTTGAACACTGAAGCTTTCTTT. Residues: CASSLDPSTGNLLNTEAFF.

V gene TRBV6-1 combines with J gene TRBJ2-7; D might be TRBD1 (6 bases). The CDR3 has 14 residues. V was shortened by 8 bases and J by 4 bases, with 18 bases between the two germline ends. Germline V lookup: CDR1 MNHNS, CDR2 SASEGT. The CDR3 nucleotides are TGTGCCAGCTTCACCAGGGGCGCTGGATACGAGCAGTACTTC. It specifies CASFTRGAGYEQYF.

This clone was observed a few times. The chain employs TRBV4-1 and TRBJ2-1, with D perhaps TRBD2 (5 bases). Trimming removed 0 bases at V and 15 bases at J, with 12 bases between. Germline assignment: CDR1 MGHRA and CDR2 YSYEKL. The CDR3 extends over 12 amino acids. The CDR3 loop reads CASSQDLALAFF. The CDR3 DNA sequence: TGCGCCAGCAGCCAAGATCTGGCTCTAGCGTTCTTC.

This clone was counted a few times. This chain connects TRBV5-6 to TRBJ2-5; perhaps TRBD1 as D (6 bases). The germline V gene has CDR1 SGHDT and CDR2 YYEEEE. Deletions cut 4 bases from V and 5 bases from J, with 21 bases between. CDR3 length: 16 residues. The CDR3 sequence: CASSLLEQGRGETQYF. CDR3 nucleotide sequence: TGTGCCAGCAGCCTACTCGAACAGGGTAGAGGGGAGACCCAGTACTTC.

The gene calls are TRBV7-9 and TRBJ2-7, with D uncertain. This CDR3 is built from 16 residues. Trimming removed 5 bases at V and 10 bases at J, with 27 bases between. CDR1 and CDR2 from the germline V gene are SEHNR and FQNEAQ (reference sequence). This CDR3 reads CASSLRRPSSFFDQYF. CDR3 bases: TGTGCCAGCAGCCTAAGACGGCCCTCCTCCTTCTTTGACCAGTACTTC.

The V call is TRBV21-1, the J call TRBJ1-5; TRBD1 is taken as the D call from the table, unchecked against the DNA. TRBV21-1 represents a pseudogene. The length of the CDR3 is 17 residues. The CDR3 sequence is CASREQTGDIGNQPQHF. For the CDR3, the DNA is TGTGCCAGCAGGGAACAGACAGGGGATATTGGTAATCAGCCCCAGCATTTT.

The chain couples TRBV7-2 to TRBJ2-5, with a tentative D call TRBD1 (7 bases). With 6 bases removed from V and 5 bases from J, the gap between germline ends came to 16 bases. Germline values: CDR1 SGHTA, CDR2 FQGNSA. This CDR3 is built from 14 residues. DNA of the CDR3: TGTGCCAGCAGACCAACAGGGGCGGGGGAGACCCAGTACTTC. Protein sequence: CASRPTGAGETQYF.

The chain uses TRBV20-1 and TRBJ2-7; D call uncertain. The length of the CDR3 is 11 residues. In germline, CDR1 is DFQATT, CDR2 SNEGSKA (reference sequence). Trimming removed 2 bases at V and 5 bases at J, with 7 bases between. CDR3 residues: CSARYGNEQYF. The CDR3 DNA reads as TGCAGTGCTAGATATGGAAACGAGCAGTACTTC.

The chain uses TRBV18 and TRBJ2-1; maybe TRBD2 (5 bases). Germline CDR1 KGHSH, CDR2 LQKENI. The CDR3 runs 12 residues. V dropped 5 bases and J dropped 8 bases, with 10 bases sitting between them. The CDR3 is CASSTRGDEQFF. DNA of the CDR3: TGTGCCAGCTCAACCCGGGGTGATGAGCAGTTCTTC.

The V and J genes are TRBV6-5 and TRBJ2-3, with no clear D. This CDR3 is 15 amino acids long. Germline loops: CDR1 MNHEY, CDR2 SVGAGI. V shed 5 bases and J shed 8 bases, with 20 bases lying between them. This CDR3 is CASSADWISTGTQYF. CDR3 in DNA: TGTGCCAGCAGTGCCGACTGGATCTCCACGGGTACGCAGTATTTT.

V is TRBV6-1 and J is TRBJ2-3; D is ambiguous. Trimming took 8 bases from V and 4 from J, leaving 10 bases between them. The germline CDR1 and CDR2 sequences are MNHNS and SASEGT. CDR3 length: 12 amino acids. The CDR3 nucleotides are TGTGCCAGCGTCCGAGCTTCAGATACGCAGTATTTT. Its translation: CASVRASDTQYF.

The J gene is TRBJ1-3, the V gene TRBV9; D unresolved. Between the trimmed V and J ends, which lost 0 bases and 9 bases, there was a span of 10 bases. The CDR3 extends over 13 amino acids. CDR1 is SGDLS and CDR2 is YYNGEE in the germline V gene. As DNA, the CDR3 is TGTGCCAGCAGCGTAGTGGACGGAGCCACCATATATTTT. It encodes CASSVVDGATIYF. The full variable domain, with the rest looked up from reference TRBV9 and TRBJ1-3, is DSGVTQTPKHLITATGQRVTLRCSPRSGDLSVYWYQQSLDQGLQFLIQYYNGEERAKGNILERFSAQQFPDLHSELNLSSLELGDSALYFCASSVVDGATIYFGEGSWLTVV.

This chain uses TRBV7-9 with TRBJ2-1; TRBD2 matches at 7 bases. Looked up from germline, CDR1 is SEHNR and CDR2 is FQNEAQ (reference sequence). This CDR3 is 14 amino acids long. V lost 3 bases and J lost 4; bases outside the gene matches: 3. This chain's CDR3 is CASSFLAAYNEQFF. The DNA for the CDR3 is TGTGCCAGCAGCTTTCTAGCGGCTTACAATGAGCAGTTCTTC.

This clone was counted a few times. The chain combines TRBV28 with TRBJ2-3; D is ambiguous. V lost 2 bases and J 0 bases, leaving 9 bases between the germline ends. Germline V gene data show CDR1 as MDHEN and CDR2 as SYDVKM. This CDR3 has 15 residues. For the CDR3, the DNA is TGTGCCAGCAGTTTAAGATCTACTAGCACAGATACGCAGTATTTT. Translation: CASSLRSTSTDTQYF.

This sequence joins TRBV7-6 and TRBJ2-3, with D possibly TRBD1 on 5 matching bases. V lost 2 bases and J 1 base, leaving 7 bases between the germline ends. In germline, CDR1 is SGHVS, CDR2 FNYEAQ. The CDR3 has 14 amino acids. The CDR3 sequence is CASSLIRGTDTQYF. The CDR3 DNA sequence: TGTGCCAGCAGCTTAATCAGGGGCACAGATACGCAGTATTTT.

A word on this clone: Other DNA sequences in this sample translate to the same CDR3. The V and J genes are TRBV10-2 and TRBJ2-7; the D is unclear. CDR1 is WSHSY, CDR2 SAAADI, per germline. V lost 3 bases and J 2 bases, leaving 5 bases between the germline ends. The CDR3 totals 12 residues. CDR3 sequence reads: CASSERAYEQYF. The CDR3 nucleotides are TGCGCCAGCAGTGAACGGGCCTACGAGCAGTACTTC.

The chain couples TRBV7-9 to TRBJ2-1; D remains unclear. The V end lost 0 bases, the J end lost 9 bases, and 3 bases lay between the germline ends. Per the germline V gene, CDR1 is SEHNR and CDR2 is FQNEAQ (reference sequence). This CDR3 region has 11 residues. The CDR3 loop reads CASSLALEQFF. CDR3 nucleotide sequence: TGTGCCAGCAGCTTAGCCCTTGAGCAGTTCTTC.